This TCR beta chain was retrieved from a study of Ad26.COV2.S vaccination and SARS-CoV-2 variants. V lost 8 bases and J 1 base, leaving 14 bases between the germline ends. CDR1 is MNHEY and CDR2 is SVGAGI in the germline V gene. The CDR3 has 14 residues. Generated by immunoSEQ multiplex PCR, the TCRdb table keeps only in-frame clones and is missing some. The repertoire consists of roughly 240,000 clones, with 70% to 90% occurring once and the leading ten covering around 11%. Treatment given: 19 received Ad26.COV2.S at low or high dose, single or two shots; 5 received placebo; per-sample allocation not given. Collection of samples fell on day 63 after the first vaccine or placebo injection.

The chain couples TRBV6-5 to TRBJ1-1, with D maybe TRBD1 (5 bases). This receptor was obtained from a person aged 18-60 years who received the Ad26.COV2.S COVID-19 vaccine or a placebo. The specimen comprised peripheral blood, sampled in a trial of Ad26.COV2.S vaccine versus placebo. The CDR3 spells CASGRDSENTEAFF. DNA for the CDR3: TGTGCCAGCGGGCGGGACTCCGAGAACACTGAAGCTTTCTTT.